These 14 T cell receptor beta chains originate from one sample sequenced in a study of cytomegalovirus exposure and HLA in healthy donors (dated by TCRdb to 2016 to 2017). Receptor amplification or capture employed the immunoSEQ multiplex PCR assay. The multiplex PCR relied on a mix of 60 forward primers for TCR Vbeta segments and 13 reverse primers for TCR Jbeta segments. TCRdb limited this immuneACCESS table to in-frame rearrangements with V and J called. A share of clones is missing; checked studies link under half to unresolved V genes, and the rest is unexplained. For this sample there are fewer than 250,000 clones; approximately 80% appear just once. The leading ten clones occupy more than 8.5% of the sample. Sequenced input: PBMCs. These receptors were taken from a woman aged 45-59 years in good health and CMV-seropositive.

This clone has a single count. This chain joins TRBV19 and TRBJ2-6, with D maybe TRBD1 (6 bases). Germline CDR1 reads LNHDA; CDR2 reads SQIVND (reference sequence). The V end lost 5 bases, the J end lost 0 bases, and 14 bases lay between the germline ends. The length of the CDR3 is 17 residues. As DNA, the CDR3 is TGTGCCAGTAGTTCACAGGGCAGTGGCTCTGGGGCCAACGTCCTGACTTTC. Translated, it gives CASSSQGSGSGANVLTF.

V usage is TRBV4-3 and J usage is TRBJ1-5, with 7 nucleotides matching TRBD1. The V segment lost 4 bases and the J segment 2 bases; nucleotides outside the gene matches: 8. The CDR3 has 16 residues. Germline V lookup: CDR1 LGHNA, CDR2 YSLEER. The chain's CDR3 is CASSPDDRAGNQPQHF. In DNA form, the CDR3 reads TGCGCCAGCAGCCCTGACGACAGGGCAGGCAATCAGCCCCAGCATTTT.

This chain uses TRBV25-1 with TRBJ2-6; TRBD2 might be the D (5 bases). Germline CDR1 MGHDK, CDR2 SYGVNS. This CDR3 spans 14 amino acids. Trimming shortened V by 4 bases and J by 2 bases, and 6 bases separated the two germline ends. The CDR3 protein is CASSAGAGANVLTF. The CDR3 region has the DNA TGTGCCAGCAGTGCCGGGGCTGGGGCCAACGTCCTGACTTTC.

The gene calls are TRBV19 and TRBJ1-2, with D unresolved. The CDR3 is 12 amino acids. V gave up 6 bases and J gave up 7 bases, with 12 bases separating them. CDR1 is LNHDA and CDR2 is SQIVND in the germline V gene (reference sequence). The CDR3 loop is CASRTRTTGYTF. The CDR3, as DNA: TGTGCCAGTAGAACTAGGACGACTGGCTACACCTTC.

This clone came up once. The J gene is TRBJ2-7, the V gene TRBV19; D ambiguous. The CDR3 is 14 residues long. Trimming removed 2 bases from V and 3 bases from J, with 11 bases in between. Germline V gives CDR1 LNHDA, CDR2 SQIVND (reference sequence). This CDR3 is CASSIRHSDYEQYF. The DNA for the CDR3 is TGTGCCAGTAGTATAAGACACTCCGACTACGAGCAGTACTTC. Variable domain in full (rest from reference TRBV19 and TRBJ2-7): DGGITQSPKYLFRKEGQNVTLSCEQNLNHDAMYWYRQDPGQGLRLIYYSQIVNDFQKGDIAEGYSVSREKKESFPLTVTSAQKNPTAFYLCASSIRHSDYEQYFGPGTRLTVT.

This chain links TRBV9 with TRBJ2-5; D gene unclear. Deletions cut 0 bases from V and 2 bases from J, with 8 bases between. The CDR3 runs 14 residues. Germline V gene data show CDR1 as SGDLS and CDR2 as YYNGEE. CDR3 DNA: TGTGCCAGCAGCGTAGCCGGTGATCAAGAGACCCAGTACTTC. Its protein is CASSVAGDQETQYF.

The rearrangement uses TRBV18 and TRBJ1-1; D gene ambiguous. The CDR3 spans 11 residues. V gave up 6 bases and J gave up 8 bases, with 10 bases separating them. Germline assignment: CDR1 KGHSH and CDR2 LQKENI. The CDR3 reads CASSPGGEAFF. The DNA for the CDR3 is TGTGCCAGCTCCCCGGGAGGGGAAGCTTTCTTT.

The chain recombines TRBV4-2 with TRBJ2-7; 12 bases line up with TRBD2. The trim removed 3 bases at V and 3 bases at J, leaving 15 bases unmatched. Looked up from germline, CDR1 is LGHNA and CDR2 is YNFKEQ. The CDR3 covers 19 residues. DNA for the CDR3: TGTGCCAGCAGCCAGTCGGACAGCGGACTAGCGGGGCTTAACTACGAGCAGTACTTC. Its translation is CASSQSDSGLAGLNYEQYF.

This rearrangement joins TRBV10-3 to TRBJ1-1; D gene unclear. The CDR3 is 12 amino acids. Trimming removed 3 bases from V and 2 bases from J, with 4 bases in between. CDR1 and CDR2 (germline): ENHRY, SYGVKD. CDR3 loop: CAISEINTEAFF. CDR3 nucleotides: TGTGCCATCAGTGAAATAAACACTGAAGCTTTCTTT.

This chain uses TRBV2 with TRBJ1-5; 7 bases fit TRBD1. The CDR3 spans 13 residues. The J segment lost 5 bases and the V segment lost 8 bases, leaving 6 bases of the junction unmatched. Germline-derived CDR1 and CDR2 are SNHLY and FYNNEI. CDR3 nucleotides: TGTGCCAGCTCAAGGGACAGCTATCAGCCCCAGCATTTT. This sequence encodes CASSRDSYQPQHF.

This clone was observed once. CDR3 bases: TGTGCCAGCTCACCCGACAGGCTTAACACCGGGGAGCTGTTTTTT. It codes for CASSPDRLNTGELFF. The V gene is TRBV18, the J gene TRBJ2-2; D might be TRBD1 (6 bases). V dropped 3 bases and J dropped 2 bases, with 10 bases sitting between them. Looked up from germline, CDR1 is KGHSH and CDR2 is LQKENI. The CDR3 spans 15 residues.

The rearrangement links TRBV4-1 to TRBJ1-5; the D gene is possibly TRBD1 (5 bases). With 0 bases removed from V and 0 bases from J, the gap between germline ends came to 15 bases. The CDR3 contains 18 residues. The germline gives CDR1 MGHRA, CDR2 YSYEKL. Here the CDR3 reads CASSQDLFTGRSNQPQHF. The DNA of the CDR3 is TGCGCCAGCAGCCAAGATCTTTTTACAGGCCGTAGCAATCAGCCCCAGCATTTT.

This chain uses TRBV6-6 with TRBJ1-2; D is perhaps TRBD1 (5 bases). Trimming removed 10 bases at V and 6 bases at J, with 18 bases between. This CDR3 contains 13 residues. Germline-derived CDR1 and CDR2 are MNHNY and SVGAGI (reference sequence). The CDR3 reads CATLLQELDGYTF. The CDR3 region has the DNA TGTGCCACCCTCTTACAGGAGTTGGATGGCTACACCTTC.

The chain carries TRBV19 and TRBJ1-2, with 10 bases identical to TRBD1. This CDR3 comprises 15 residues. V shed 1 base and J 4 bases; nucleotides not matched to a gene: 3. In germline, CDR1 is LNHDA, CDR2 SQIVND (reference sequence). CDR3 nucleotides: TGTGCCAGTAGTATAGGGACAGGGGGACTCTATGGCTACACCTTC. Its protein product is CASSIGTGGLYGYTF.